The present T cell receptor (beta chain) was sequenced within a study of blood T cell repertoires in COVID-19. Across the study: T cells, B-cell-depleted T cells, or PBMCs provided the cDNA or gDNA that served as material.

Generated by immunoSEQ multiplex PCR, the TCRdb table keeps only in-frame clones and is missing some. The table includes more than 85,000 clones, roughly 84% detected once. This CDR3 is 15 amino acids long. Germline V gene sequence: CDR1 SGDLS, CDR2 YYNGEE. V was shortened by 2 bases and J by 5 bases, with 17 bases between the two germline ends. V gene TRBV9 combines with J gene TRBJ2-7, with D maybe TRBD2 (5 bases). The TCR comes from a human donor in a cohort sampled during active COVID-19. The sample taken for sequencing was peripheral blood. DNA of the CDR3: TGTGCCAGCAGCGTGGCGAATCAGGCGGGTGACGAGCAGTACTTC. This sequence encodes CASSVANQAGDEQYF. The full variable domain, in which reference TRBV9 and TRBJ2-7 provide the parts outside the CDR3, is DSGVTQTPKHLITATGQRVTLRCSPRSGDLSVYWYQQSLDQGLQFLIQYYNGEERAKGNILERFSAQQFPDLHSELNLSSLELGDSALYFCASSVANQAGDEQYFGPGTRLTVT.